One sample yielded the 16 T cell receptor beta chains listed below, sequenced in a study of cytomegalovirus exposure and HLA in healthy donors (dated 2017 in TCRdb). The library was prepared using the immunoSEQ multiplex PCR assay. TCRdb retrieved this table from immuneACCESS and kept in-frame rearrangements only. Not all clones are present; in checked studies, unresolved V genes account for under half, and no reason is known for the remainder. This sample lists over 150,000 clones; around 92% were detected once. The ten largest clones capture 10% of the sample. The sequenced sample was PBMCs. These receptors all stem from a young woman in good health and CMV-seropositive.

The CDR3 spells CASSLPPILGTSGSLYEQYF. The DNA for the CDR3 is TGTGCCAGCAGTTTACCGCCGATTCTGGGGACTAGCGGGAGTCTGTACGAGCAGTACTTC. This chain joins TRBV28 and TRBJ2-7, with TRBD2 identical over 14 bases. V gave up 2 bases and J gave up 4 bases; unmatched junction bases: 16. The germline V gene has CDR1 MDHEN and CDR2 SYDVKM. The CDR3 contains 20 residues.

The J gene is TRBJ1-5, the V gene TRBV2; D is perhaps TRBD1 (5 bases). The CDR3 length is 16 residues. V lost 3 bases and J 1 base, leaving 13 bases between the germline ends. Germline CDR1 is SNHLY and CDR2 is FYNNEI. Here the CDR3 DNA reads TGTGCCAGCAGTGATCGCGGGGCTTTGAGCAATCAGCCCCAGCATTTT. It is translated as CASSDRGALSNQPQHF.

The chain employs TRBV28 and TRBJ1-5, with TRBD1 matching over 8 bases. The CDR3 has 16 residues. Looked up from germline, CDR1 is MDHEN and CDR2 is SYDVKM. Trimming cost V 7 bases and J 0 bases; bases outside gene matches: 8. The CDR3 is CASNLRTGSSNQPQHF. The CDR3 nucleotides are TGTGCCAGCAACCTTCGGACAGGGAGTAGCAATCAGCCCCAGCATTTT.

The CDR3 nucleotides read TGCGCCAGCAGCTACAGAAATGAGCAGTTCTTC. It yields the protein CASSYRNEQFF. This sequence joins TRBV5-1 and TRBJ2-1; D remains unclear. This CDR3 is built from 11 residues. From germline, CDR1 is SGHRS and CDR2 YFSETQ. V lost 3 bases and J lost 7, with 5 bases in between. Together with reference TRBV5-1 and TRBJ2-1, the CDR3 gives the full variable domain: KAGVTQTPRYLIKTRGQQVTLSCSPISGHRSVSWYQQTPGQGLQFLFEYFSETQRNKGNFPGRFSGRQFSNSRSEMNVSTLELGDSALYLCASSYRNEQFFGPGTRLTVL.

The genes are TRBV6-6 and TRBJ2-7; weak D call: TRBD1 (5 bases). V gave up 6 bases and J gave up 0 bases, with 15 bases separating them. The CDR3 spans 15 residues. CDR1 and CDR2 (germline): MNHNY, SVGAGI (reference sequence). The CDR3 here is CASRGARSFSYEQYF. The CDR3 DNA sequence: TGTGCCAGCAGAGGGGCTCGTTCCTTCTCCTACGAGCAGTACTTC.

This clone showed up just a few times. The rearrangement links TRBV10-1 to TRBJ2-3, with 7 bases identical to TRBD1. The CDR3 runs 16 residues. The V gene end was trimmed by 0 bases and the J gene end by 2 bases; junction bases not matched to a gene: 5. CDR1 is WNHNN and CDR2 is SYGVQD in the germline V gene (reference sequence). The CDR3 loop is CASSESAGGLTDTQYF. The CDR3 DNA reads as TGCGCCAGCAGTGAGTCGGCAGGGGGTCTCACAGATACGCAGTATTTT.

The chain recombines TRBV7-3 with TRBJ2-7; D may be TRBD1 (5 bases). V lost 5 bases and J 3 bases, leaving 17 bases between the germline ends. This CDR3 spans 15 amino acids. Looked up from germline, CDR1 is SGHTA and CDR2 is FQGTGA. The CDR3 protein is CASSLGSQGFYEQYF. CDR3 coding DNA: TGTGCCAGCAGCCTCGGGTCCCAGGGATTCTACGAGCAGTACTTC.

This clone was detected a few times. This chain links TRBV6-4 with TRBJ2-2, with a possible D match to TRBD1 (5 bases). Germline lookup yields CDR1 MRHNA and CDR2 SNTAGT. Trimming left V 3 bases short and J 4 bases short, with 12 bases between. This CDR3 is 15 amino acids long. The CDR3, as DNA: TGTGCCAGCAGTGAAGGGGTACGAGGCACCGGGGAGCTGTTTTTT. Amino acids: CASSEGVRGTGELFF.

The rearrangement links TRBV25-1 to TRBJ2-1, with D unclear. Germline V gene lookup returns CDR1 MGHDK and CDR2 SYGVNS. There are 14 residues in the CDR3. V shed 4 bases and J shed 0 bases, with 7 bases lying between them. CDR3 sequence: CASSGAFSYNEQFF. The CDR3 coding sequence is TGTGCCAGCAGTGGAGCGTTCTCCTACAATGAGCAGTTCTTC.

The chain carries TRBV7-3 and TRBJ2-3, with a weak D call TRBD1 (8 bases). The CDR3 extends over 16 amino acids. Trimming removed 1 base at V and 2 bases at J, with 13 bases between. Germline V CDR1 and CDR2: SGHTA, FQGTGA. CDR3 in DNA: TGTGCCAGCAGCTTAAATACAGGGGGGGCCACAGATACGCAGTATTTT. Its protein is CASSLNTGGATDTQYF.

The CDR3 reads CASSEEGVSDTQYF. CDR3 bases: TGTGCCAGCAGTGAAGAGGGGGTTTCAGATACGCAGTATTTT. The V gene is TRBV6-1, the J gene TRBJ2-3, with D perhaps matching TRBD1 (6 bases). Trimming took off 1 base at V and 4 bases at J, with 9 bases between the two ends. The CDR3 length is 14 residues. Germline-derived CDR1 and CDR2 are MNHNS and SASEGT.

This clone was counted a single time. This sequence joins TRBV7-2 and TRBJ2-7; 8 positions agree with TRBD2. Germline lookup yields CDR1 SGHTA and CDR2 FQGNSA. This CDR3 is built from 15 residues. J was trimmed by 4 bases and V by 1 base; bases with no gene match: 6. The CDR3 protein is CASSLVGGRIYEQYF. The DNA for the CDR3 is TGTGCCAGCAGCTTAGTTGGCGGGAGGATATACGAGCAGTACTTC. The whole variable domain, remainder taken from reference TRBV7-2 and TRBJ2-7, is GAGVSQSPSNKVTEKGKDVELRCDPISGHTALYWYRQSLGQGLEFLIYFQGNSAPDKSGLPSDRFSAERTGGSVSTLTIQRTQQEDSAVYLCASSLVGGRIYEQYFGPGTRLTVT.

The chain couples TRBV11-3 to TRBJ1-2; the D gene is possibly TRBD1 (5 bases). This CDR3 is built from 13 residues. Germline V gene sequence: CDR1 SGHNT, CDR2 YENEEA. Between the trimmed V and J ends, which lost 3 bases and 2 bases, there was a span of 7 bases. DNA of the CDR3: TGTGCCAGCAGCTTGGGGGGGAACTATGGCTACACCTTC. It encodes CASSLGGNYGYTF.

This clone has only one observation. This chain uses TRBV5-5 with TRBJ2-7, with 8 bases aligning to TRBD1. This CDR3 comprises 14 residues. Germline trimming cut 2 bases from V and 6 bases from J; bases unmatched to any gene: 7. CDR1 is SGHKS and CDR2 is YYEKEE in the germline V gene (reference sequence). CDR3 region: CASSLTGGGGEQYF. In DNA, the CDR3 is TGTGCCAGCAGCTTAACAGGGGGTGGCGGCGAGCAGTACTTC.

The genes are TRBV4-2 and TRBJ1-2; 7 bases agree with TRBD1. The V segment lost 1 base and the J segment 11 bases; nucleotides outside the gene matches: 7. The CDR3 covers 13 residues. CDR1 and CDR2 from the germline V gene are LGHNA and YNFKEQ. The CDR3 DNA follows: TGTGCCAGCAGCCAAGGAACGAGACAGGGTTACACCTTC. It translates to CASSQGTRQGYTF.

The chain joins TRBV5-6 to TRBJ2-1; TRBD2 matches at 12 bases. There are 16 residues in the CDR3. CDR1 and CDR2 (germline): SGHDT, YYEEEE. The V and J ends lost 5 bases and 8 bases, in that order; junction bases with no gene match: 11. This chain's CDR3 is CASSQASGRAGDEQFF. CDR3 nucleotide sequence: TGTGCCAGCAGTCAAGCTAGCGGGAGGGCCGGAGATGAGCAGTTCTTC.